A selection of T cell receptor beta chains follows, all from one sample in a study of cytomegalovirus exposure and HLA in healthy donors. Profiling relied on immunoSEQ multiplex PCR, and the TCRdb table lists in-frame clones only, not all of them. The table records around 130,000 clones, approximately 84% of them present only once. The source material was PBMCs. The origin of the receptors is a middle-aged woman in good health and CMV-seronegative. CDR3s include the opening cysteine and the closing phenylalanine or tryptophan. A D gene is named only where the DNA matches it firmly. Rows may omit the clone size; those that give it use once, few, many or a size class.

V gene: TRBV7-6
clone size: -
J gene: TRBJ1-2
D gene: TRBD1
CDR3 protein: CASSTGTGDYGYTF
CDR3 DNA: TGTGCCAGCAGCACCGGTACAGGGGACTATGGCTACACCTTC

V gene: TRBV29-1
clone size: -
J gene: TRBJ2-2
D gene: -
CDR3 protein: CSVDRGLNTGELFF
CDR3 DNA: TGCAGCGTTGACAGAGGGCTGAACACCGGGGAGCTGTTTTTT

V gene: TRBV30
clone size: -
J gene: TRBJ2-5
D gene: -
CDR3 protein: CAWSVSVVETQYF
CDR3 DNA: TGTGCCTGGAGTGTATCGGTTGTGGAGACCCAGTACTTC

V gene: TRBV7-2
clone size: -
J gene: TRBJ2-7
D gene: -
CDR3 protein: CASSLGHFYEQYF
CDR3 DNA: TGTGCCAGCAGCTTAGGTCACTTCTACGAGCAGTACTTC

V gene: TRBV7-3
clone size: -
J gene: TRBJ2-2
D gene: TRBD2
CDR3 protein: CASSSPLAGVHTGELFF
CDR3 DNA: TGTGCCAGCAGCTCCCCACTAGCGGGGGTACACACCGGGGAGCTGTTTTTT

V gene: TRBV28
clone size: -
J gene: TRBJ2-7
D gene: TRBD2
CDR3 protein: CASSFASGSDEQYF
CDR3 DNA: TGTGCCAGCAGTTTTGCTAGCGGGAGCGACGAGCAGTACTTC

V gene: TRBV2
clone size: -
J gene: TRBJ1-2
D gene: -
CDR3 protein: CASSETSGDTGYTF
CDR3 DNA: TGTGCCAGCAGTGAAACCTCAGGGGATACTGGCTACACCTTC

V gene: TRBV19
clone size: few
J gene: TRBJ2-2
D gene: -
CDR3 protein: CASSIVAGNTGELFF
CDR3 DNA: TGTGCCAGTAGTATAGTCGCAGGGAACACCGGGGAGCTGTTTTTT

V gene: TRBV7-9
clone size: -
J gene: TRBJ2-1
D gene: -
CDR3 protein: CASSLAAEQFF
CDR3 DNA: TGTGCCAGCAGCTTAGCGGCTGAGCAGTTCTTC

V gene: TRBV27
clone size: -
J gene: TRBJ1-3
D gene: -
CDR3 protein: CASSLGQGLDTIYF
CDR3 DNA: TGTGCCAGCAGTTTAGGGCAGGGGTTGGACACCATATATTTT

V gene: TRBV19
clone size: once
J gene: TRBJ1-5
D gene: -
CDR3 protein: CASRRQSNSNQPQHF
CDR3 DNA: TGTGCCAGTAGGAGACAGTCTAATAGCAATCAGCCCCAGCATTTT

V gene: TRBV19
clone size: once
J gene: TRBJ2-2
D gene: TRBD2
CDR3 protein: CASSSREGDTITGELFF
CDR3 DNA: TGTGCCAGTAGCTCCAGGGAGGGCGATACTATCACCGGGGAGCTGTTTTTT

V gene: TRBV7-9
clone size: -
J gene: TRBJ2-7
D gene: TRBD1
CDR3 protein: CASSSGQGEQYF
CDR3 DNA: TGTGCCAGCAGCTCTGGACAGGGAGAGCAGTACTTC

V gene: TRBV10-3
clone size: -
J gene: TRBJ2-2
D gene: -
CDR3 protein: CAISVWGANTGELFF
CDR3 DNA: TGTGCCATCAGTGTCTGGGGGGCGAACACCGGGGAGCTGTTTTTT

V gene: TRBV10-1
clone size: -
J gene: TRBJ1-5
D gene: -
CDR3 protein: CASSEKDGGRNQPQHF
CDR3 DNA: TGCGCCAGCAGTGAAAAGGACGGAGGTCGCAATCAGCCCCAGCATTTT

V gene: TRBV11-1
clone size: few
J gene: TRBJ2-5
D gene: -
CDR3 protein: CASSLIQGGETQYF
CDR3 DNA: TGTGCCAGCAGCTTAATCCAGGGGGGAGAGACCCAGTACTTC

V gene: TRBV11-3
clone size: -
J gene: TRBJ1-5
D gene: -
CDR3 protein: CASSLDSYSNQPQHF
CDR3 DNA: TGTGCCAGCAGCTTAGATAGCTATAGCAATCAGCCCCAGCATTTT

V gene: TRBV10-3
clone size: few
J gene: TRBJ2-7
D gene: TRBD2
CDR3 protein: CAIRMTSGNEQYF
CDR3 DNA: TGTGCCATCAGGATGACTAGCGGGAACGAGCAGTACTTC

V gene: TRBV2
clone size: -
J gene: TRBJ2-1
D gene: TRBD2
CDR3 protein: CASSARLAGGGTYNEQFF
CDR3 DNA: TGTGCCAGCAGTGCCCGACTAGCGGGGGGTGGGACCTACAATGAGCAGTTCTTC

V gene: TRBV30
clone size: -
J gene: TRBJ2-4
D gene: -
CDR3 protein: CAWSVRGVENIQYF
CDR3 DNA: TGTGCCTGGAGTGTACGGGGAGTTGAAAACATTCAGTACTTC

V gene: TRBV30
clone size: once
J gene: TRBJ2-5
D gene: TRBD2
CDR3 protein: CAWSAGTSRQETQYF
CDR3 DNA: TGTGCCTGGTCGGCGGGGACTAGTCGACAAGAGACCCAGTACTTC

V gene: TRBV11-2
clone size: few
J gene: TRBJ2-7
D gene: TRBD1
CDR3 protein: CASSLGTGEYEQYF
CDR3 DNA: TGTGCCAGCAGTCTGGGGACAGGCGAATACGAGCAGTACTTC

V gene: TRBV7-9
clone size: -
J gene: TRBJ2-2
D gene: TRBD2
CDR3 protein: CASSLGLAGGTGELFF
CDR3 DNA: TGTGCCAGCAGCTTAGGTCTAGCGGGAGGCACCGGGGAGCTGTTTTTT

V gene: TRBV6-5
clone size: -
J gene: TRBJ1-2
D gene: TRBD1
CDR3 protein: CASSYRRTGGHYGYTF
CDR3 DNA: TGTGCCAGCAGTTACCGAAGGACAGGGGGCCACTATGGCTACACCTTC

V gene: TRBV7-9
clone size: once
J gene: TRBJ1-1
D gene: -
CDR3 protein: CASSLRGGRAGTEAFF
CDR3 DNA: TGTGCCAGCAGCTTAAGGGGGGGCAGGGCGGGCACTGAAGCTTTCTTT

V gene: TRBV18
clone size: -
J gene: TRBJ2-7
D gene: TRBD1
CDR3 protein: CASSPTGQGAREQYF
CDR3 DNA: TGTGCCAGCTCACCGACGGGACAGGGGGCGAGGGAGCAGTACTTC

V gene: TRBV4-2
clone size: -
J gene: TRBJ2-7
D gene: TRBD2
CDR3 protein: CAGSQDQTSGTYEQYF
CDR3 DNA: TGTGCCGGCAGCCAAGATCAAACTAGCGGTACCTACGAGCAGTACTTC

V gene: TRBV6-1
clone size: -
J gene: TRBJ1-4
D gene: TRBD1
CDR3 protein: CASSGGTVYEKLFF
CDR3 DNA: TGTGCCAGCAGTGGCGGGACAGTCTATGAAAAACTGTTTTTT

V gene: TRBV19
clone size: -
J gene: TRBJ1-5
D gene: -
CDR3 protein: CASSIVGNSNQPQHF
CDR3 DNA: TGTGCCAGTAGTATAGTCGGGAATAGCAATCAGCCCCAGCATTTT

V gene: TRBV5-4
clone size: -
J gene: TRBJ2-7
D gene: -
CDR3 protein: CASSLGGSSYEQYF
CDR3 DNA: TGTGCCAGCAGCTTAGGAGGGAGCTCCTACGAGCAGTACTTC

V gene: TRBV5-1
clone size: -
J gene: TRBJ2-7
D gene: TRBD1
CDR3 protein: CASSSLTGDGYEQYF
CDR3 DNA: TGCGCCAGCAGCTCTCTGACAGGGGACGGCTACGAGCAGTACTTC

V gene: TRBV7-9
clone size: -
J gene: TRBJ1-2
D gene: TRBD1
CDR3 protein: CASSLMTGGSDGYTF
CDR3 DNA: TGTGCCAGCAGCTTAATGACAGGGGGTTCTGATGGCTACACCTTC

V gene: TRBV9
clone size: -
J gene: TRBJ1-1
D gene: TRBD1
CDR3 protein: CASSARDRGLTEAFF
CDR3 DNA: TGTGCCAGCAGCGCCCGGGACAGGGGTCTCACTGAAGCTTTCTTT

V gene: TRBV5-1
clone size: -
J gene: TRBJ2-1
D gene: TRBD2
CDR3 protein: CASSLELAGNNEQFF
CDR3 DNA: TGCGCCAGCAGCTTAGAACTAGCGGGTAACAATGAGCAGTTCTTC

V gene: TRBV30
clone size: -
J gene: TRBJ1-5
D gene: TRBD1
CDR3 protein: CAWSAGQGVDQPQHF
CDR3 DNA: TGTGCCTGGAGTGCGGGACAGGGGGTGGATCAGCCCCAGCATTTT

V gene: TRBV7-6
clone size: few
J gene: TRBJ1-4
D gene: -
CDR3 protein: CASSLKEPGAGAGKLFF
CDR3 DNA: TGTGCCAGCAGCTTAAAAGAGCCAGGGGCCGGAGCCGGAAAACTGTTTTTT

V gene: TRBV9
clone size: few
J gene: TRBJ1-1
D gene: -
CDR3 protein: CASSPLLNTEAFF
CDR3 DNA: TGTGCCAGCAGCCCTCTTTTAAACACTGAAGCTTTCTTT

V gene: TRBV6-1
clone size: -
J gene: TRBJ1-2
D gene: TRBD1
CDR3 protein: CASRPQPGQGSGYTF
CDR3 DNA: TGTGCCAGCAGACCCCAGCCGGGACAGGGTAGTGGCTACACCTTC

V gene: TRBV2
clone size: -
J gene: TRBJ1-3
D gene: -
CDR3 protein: CASGTGLGPGNTIYF
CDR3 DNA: TGTGCCAGCGGCACAGGGCTAGGACCTGGAAACACCATATATTTT

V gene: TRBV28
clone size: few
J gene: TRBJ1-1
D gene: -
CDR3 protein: CASSLIAGDTEAFF
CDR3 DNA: TGTGCCAGCAGTTTAATTGCAGGGGACACTGAAGCTTTCTTT

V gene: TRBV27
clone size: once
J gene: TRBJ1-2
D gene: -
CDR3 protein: CATRYREGGGYTF
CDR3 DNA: TGTGCCACCAGATACAGGGAGGGTGGTGGCTACACCTTC

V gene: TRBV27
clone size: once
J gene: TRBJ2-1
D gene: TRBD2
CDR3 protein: CASSPGLARQNNEQFF
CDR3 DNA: TGTGCCAGCAGTCCGGGACTAGCGAGACAAAACAATGAGCAGTTCTTC

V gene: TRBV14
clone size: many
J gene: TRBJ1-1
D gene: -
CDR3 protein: CASSQPTGVNTEAFF
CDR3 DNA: TGTGCCAGCAGCCAACCTACCGGAGTGAACACTGAAGCTTTCTTT

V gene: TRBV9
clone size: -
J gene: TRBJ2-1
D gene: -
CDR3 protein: CASSPSDWPGNEQFF
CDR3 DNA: TGTGCCAGCAGCCCCAGCGACTGGCCCGGGAATGAGCAGTTCTTC

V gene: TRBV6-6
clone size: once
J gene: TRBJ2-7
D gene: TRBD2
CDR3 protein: CASSYSPSVRESQYF
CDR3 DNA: TGTGCCAGCAGTTACAGCCCATCGGTGCGGGAGAGCCAATACTTC

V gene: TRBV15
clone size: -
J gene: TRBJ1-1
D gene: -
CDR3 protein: CATSRPPGSQYTEAFF
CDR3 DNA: TGTGCCACCAGCAGACCACCAGGGTCCCAATACACTGAAGCTTTCTTT

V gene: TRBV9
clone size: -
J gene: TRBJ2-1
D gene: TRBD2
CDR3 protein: CASSVATSGLNEQFF
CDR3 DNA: TGTGCCAGCAGCGTAGCGACTAGCGGCCTCAATGAGCAGTTCTTC

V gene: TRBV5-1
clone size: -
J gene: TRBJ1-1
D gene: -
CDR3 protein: CASSSLSDTEAFF
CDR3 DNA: TGCGCCAGCAGCTCCTTGAGTGACACTGAAGCTTTCTTT

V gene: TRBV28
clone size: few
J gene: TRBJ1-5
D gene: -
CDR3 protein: CASRVVEQPQHF
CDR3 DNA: TGTGCCAGCCGGGTAGTTGAACAGCCCCAGCATTTT

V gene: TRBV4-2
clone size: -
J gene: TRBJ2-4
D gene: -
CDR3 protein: CASSQGRDGPNIQYF
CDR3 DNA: TGTGCCAGCAGCCAAGGGAGGGACGGCCCAAACATTCAGTACTTC

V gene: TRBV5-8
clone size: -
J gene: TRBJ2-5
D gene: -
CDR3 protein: CASSLLGQGPHQEAQYF
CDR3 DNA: TGTGCCAGCAGCCTCCTCGGCCAGGGCCCACACCAAGAGGCCCAGTACTTC

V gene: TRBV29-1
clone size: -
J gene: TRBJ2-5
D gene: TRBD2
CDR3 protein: CSVRGAGGETQYF
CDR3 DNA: TGCAGCGTTCGGGGAGCGGGGGGAGAGACCCAGTACTTC

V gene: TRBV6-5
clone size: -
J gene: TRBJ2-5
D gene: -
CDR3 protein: CASMEGGAAETQYF
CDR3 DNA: TGTGCCAGCATGGAGGGCGGGGCCGCGGAGACCCAGTACTTC

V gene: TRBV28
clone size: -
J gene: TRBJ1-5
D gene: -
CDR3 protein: CASSPGLEARAQHF
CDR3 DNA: TGTGCCAGCAGCCCGGGTTTGGAAGCTCGAGCCCAGCATTTT

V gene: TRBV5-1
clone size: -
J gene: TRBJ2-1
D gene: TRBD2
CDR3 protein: CASSTSPGGSYNEQFF
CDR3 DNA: TGCGCCAGCAGCACCTCTCCGGGGGGATCCTACAATGAGCAGTTCTTC

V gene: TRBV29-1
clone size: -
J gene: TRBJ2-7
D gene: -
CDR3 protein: CSVGEYSYEQYF
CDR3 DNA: TGCAGCGTTGGAGAGTATAGCTACGAGCAGTACTTC

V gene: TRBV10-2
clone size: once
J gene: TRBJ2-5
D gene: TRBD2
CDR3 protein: CASRLSGEETQYF
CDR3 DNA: TGCGCCAGCAGGCTTAGCGGGGAAGAGACCCAGTACTTC

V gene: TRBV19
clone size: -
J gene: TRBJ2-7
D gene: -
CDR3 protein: CASFQQGPEDHSYEQYF
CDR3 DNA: TGTGCCAGTTTCCAACAGGGCCCCGAAGACCATTCCTACGAGCAGTACTTC

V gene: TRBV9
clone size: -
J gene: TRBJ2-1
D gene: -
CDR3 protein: CASSVAEGGGYEQFF
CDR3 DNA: TGTGCCAGCAGCGTAGCAGAGGGAGGGGGGTATGAGCAGTTCTTC

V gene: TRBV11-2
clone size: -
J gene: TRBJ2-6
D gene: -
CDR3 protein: CASSLDPWGSGANGLTF
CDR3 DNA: TGTGCCAGCAGCTTAGACCCTTGGGGCTCTGGGGCCAACGGCCTGACTTTC